This passage covers 12 T cell receptor beta chains from one sample sequenced in a study of identical twins. TCRdb re-called the 5' RACE reads with MiXCR, one entry per CDR3 protein. Among over 200,000 distinct CDR3 sequences listed, 10% to 13% were seen once. The sequencing sample was made of memory T cells sorted from blood. These receptors were taken from a man aged 50 or older in good health.

This clonotype was seen a few times. The rearrangement links TRBV20-1 to TRBJ2-1; D might be TRBD1 or TRBD2, each matching 5 bases. CDR1 is DFQATT, CDR2 SNEGSKA, per germline (reference sequence). Trimming left V 3 bases short and J 4 bases short, with 19 bases between. The CDR3 length is 16 residues. CDR3 sequence reads: CSASVVGAKSYNEQFF. For the CDR3, the DNA is TGCAGTGCTAGTGTTGTCGGGGCAAAATCATACAATGAGCAGTTCTTC.

This clonotype was found many times. V and J are TRBV6-1 and TRBJ2-1; 10 bases match TRBD2. With V trimmed by 7 bases and J by 4 bases, 7 bases remained unmatched. The CDR3 is 15 residues long. The germline V gene has CDR1 MNHNS and CDR2 SASEGT. The CDR3 spells CASNRAGGPYNEQFF. In nucleotides, the CDR3 is TGTGCCAGCAATAGAGCGGGGGGGCCGTACAATGAGCAGTTCTTC.

This clonotype showed up many times. The CDR3 DNA is TGTGCCAGCAGTAATATAGGGTACACAGATACGCAGTATTTT. It specifies CASSNIGYTDTQYF. The V and J genes are TRBV5-5 and TRBJ2-3; D call uncertain. This CDR3 has 14 residues. Per the germline V gene, CDR1 is SGHKS and CDR2 is YYEKEE (reference sequence). The V end lost 5 bases, the J end lost 2 bases, and 12 bases lay between the germline ends.

CDR3 sequence (DNA): TGTGCCACGGACCCCGGAGGCAGCGGGGAGCTGTTTTTT. It translates to CATDPGGSGELFF. V is TRBV30 and J is TRBJ2-2; maybe TRBD2 (5 bases). Between the trimmed V and J ends, which lost 8 bases and 7 bases, there was a span of 17 bases. Per germline, CDR1 GTSNPN and CDR2 SVGIG (reference sequence). This CDR3 contains 13 residues.

This sequence joins TRBV2 and TRBJ2-2; TRBD2 agrees at 10 bases. Germline loops: CDR1 SNHLY, CDR2 FYNNEI. V trimming: 4 bases; J trimming: 2 bases; junction bases outside the gene matches: 1. This CDR3 comprises 15 residues. This CDR3 is CASSGTSGNTGELFF. The DNA of the CDR3 is TGTGCCAGCAGTGGGACTAGCGGAAACACCGGGGAGCTGTTTTTT.

This clonotype turned up a few times. The chain links TRBV5-6 to TRBJ2-1, with D hard to call. Trimming cost V 2 bases and J 3 bases, with 12 bases left between them. Germline CDR1 SGHDT, CDR2 YYEEEE. The CDR3 has 15 amino acids. This CDR3 is CASSFTRSSYNEQFF. The CDR3 DNA follows: TGTGCCAGCAGCTTTACCAGAAGCAGCTACAATGAGCAGTTCTTC.

The table lists this clonotype with many counts. The chain employs TRBV19 and TRBJ1-1; the D is unclear. CDR1 LNHDA and CDR2 SQIVND come from the germline V gene (reference sequence). The CDR3 is 13 residues long. Trimming took 8 bases from V and 0 from J, leaving 10 bases between them. In DNA, the CDR3 is TGTGCCAGTTTCCGGGGTATGAACACTGAAGCTTTCTTT. Amino acids: CASFRGMNTEAFF.

This clonotype was counted many times. The chain has TRBV20-1 and TRBJ2-3, with 8 positions matching TRBD1. Germline assignment: CDR1 DFQATT and CDR2 SNEGSKA (reference sequence). V dropped 7 bases and J dropped 6; count of bases not matched to a gene: 15. CDR3 size: 15 residues. Here the CDR3 reads CSVPNQDRATDTQYF. CDR3 DNA: TGCAGTGTCCCAAACCAGGACAGGGCTACGGATACGCAGTATTTT.

This clonotype was seen at least ten times. J is TRBJ2-5 and V is TRBV11-2; TRBD1 is a possible D gene (6 bases). This CDR3 contains 15 residues. V was pared by 1 base and J by 2 bases, with 11 bases between. CDR1 and CDR2 (germline): SGHAT, FQNNGV. The CDR3 sequence is CASSLGGTPQETQYF. CDR3 bases: TGTGCCAGCAGCTTAGGGGGGACACCTCAAGAGACCCAGTACTTC.

The rearrangement links TRBV6-1 to TRBJ2-7, with TRBD2 identical over 8 bases. Trimming took 6 bases from V and 1 from J; bases not matched to a gene: 8. The germline V gene encodes CDR1 MNHNS and CDR2 SASEGT. The CDR3 has 15 amino acids. CDR3 residues: CASRPGGGLSYEQYF. The DNA for the CDR3 is TGTGCCAGCAGACCCGGCGGGGGGCTGTCCTACGAGCAGTACTTC.

This clonotype has a handful of counts. This chain connects TRBV28 to TRBJ2-7; D may be TRBD1 (5 bases). The CDR3 length is 17 residues. CDR1 is MDHEN and CDR2 is SYDVKM in the germline V gene. The V end lost 2 bases, the J end lost 0 bases, and 17 bases lay between the germline ends. CDR3 sequence (DNA): TGTGCCAGCAGTTTACTCAACAGGCACGGCGGCTCCTACGAGCAGTACTTC. Protein: CASSLLNRHGGSYEQYF.

A few counts support this clonotype. This chain connects TRBV11-2 to TRBJ2-7; no clear D gene. Looked up from germline, CDR1 is SGHAT and CDR2 is FQNNGV. The CDR3 length is 15 residues. Trimming removed 0 bases at V and 0 bases at J, with 9 bases between. The CDR3 coding sequence is TGTGCCAGCAGCTTAGAAGGCAGTTCCTCCTACGAGCAGTACTTC. Protein: CASSLEGSSSYEQYF. Complete variable domain (other parts from reference TRBV11-2 and TRBJ2-7): EAGVAQSPRYKIIEKRQSVAFWCNPISGHATLYWYQQILGQGPKLLIQFQNNGVVDDSQLPKDRFSAERLKGVDSTLKIQPAKLEDSAVYLCASSLEGSSSYEQYFGPGTRLTVT.